The T cell receptor beta chain under discussion was sequenced for a study of graft-versus-host responses after intestinal transplantation. Study-wide results and limits: Recipient-marrow GvH clones were detected, some having first appeared in ileum or blood.

Germline CDR1 and CDR2: MDHEN and SYDVKM. V lost 5 bases and J 2 bases, leaving 16 bases between the germline ends. CDR3 length: 15 residues. In the case of this clone: What it recognizes is unknown.

Assay: immunoSEQ multiplex PCR; the TCRdb copy retains only in-frame clones and omits some. Of tens of thousands of clones in the sample, approximately 94% were seen once. The chain uses TRBV28 and TRBJ2-7, with a possible D match to TRBD2 (5 bases). The sequenced sample was unstimulated CD8+ T cells sorted from spleen or lymph node cells, obtained before intestinal transplant. This TCR derives from a human donor who received an intestinal transplant. CDR3 protein: CASSPRGAPTYEQYF. The CDR3 DNA is TGTGCCAGCAGTCCTCGGGGAGCCCCCACCTACGAGCAGTACTTC. The variable domain in full, with the rest retrieved from reference TRBV28 and TRBJ2-7, is DVKVTQSSRYLVKRTGEKVFLECVQDMDHENMFWYRQDPGLGLRLIYFSYDVKMKEKGDIPEGYSVSREKKERFSLILESASTNQTSMYLCASSPRGAPTYEQYFGPGTRLTVT.